The clone carrying this T cell receptor (beta chain) has only a few counts. This entry comes from a study of T-cell reconstitution after alpha-beta-depleted transplantation in children. V was pared by 5 bases and J by 4 bases, with 6 bases between. Germline V gives CDR1 GTSNPN, CDR2 SVGIG (reference sequence). The CDR3 covers 11 residues. A library of TCRbeta sequences, prepared with unique molecular identifiers, was generated. MiXCR, run by TCRdb on the PCR reads, gives a single entry per CDR3 protein. Among some 520,000 distinct CDR3 sequences listed, 32% were seen once. The TCR comes from a human donor who donated a stem cell graft to a child with aplastic anemia. The chain combines TRBV30 with TRBJ2-1; the D is unclear. Sequenced material: PBMCs from the stem cell graft donor, taken from the stem cell graft. The CDR3 region is CAWAGYNEQFF. The DNA for the CDR3 is TGTGCCTGGGCCGGGTACAATGAGCAGTTCTTC.